This T cell receptor beta chain emerged from a study of cytomegalovirus exposure and HLA in healthy donors. A few counts support this clone. What it recognizes is unknown. V was clipped by 4 bases and J by 4 bases; unmatched bases: 10. Germline CDR1 is SGHDT and CDR2 is YYEEEE. The CDR3 length is 15 residues. Primers for the PCR totalled 60 Vbeta and 13 Jbeta. Libraries were prepared by immunoSEQ multiplex PCR; TCRdb keeps only in-frame clonotypes and omits some of them. The table shows approximately 160,000 clones, with around 72% occurring only once. Study-level points and caveats: Most subjects had HLA-A and HLA-B alleles reportedly predicted accurately by TCR beta sequences.

This sequence originates from a man aged 45-65 years in good health and CMV-seronegative. Sequenced material: PBMCs. The chain links TRBV5-6 to TRBJ1-2, with 7 bases identical to TRBD1. The CDR3 DNA follows: TGTGCCAGCAGCGGCACCGGGACAGAAATCTATGGCTACACCTTC. It specifies CASSGTGTEIYGYTF. The full variable domain, with the rest looked up from reference TRBV5-6 and TRBJ1-2, is DAGVTQSPTHLIKTRGQQVTLRCSPKSGHDTVSWYQQALGQGPQFIFQYYEEEERQRGNFPDRFSGHQFPNYSSELNVNALLLGDSALYLCASSGTGTEIYGYTFGSGTRLTVV.